This entry lists 14 T cell receptor beta chains sequenced from one sample in a study of blood T cell repertoires in COVID-19. Libraries were prepared by immunoSEQ multiplex PCR; TCRdb keeps only in-frame clonotypes and omits some of them. Of about 250,000 clones listed, about 88% are singletons. The specimen was PBMCs or T cells enriched from blood (not recorded which). The receptors come from a woman aged 45-65 years who had recovered from COVID-19.

This sequence joins TRBV11-2 and TRBJ2-7, with TRBD2 matching over 11 bases. Germline CDR1 SGHAT, CDR2 FQNNGV. J gave up 3 bases and V 2 bases, and 3 bases lay outside the gene matches. The CDR3 sequence is 15 residues long. The CDR3 nucleotides are TGTGCCAGCAGCTTAACCGGGACTAGCGGCTACGAGCAGTACTTC. Amino acid sequence: CASSLTGTSGYEQYF.

The chain recombines TRBV11-2 with TRBJ1-1; D is possibly TRBD1 (6 bases). Germline values: CDR1 SGHAT, CDR2 FQNNGV. This CDR3 comprises 14 residues. V dropped 1 base and J dropped 3 bases, with 9 bases sitting between them. The CDR3: CASSLGQVYTEAFF. In DNA, the CDR3 is TGTGCCAGCAGCTTAGGACAGGTTTACACTGAAGCTTTCTTT. Looking up the rest from reference TRBV11-2 and TRBJ1-1 gives the full variable domain: EAGVAQSPRYKIIEKRQSVAFWCNPISGHATLYWYQQILGQGPKLLIQFQNNGVVDDSQLPKDRFSAERLKGVDSTLKIQPAKLEDSAVYLCASSLGQVYTEAFFGQGTRLTVV.

The V gene is TRBV3-1 (or the pseudogene TRBV3-2), the J gene TRBJ2-7; tentatively, D is TRBD1 (5 bases). CDR1 and CDR2 (germline): LGHDT, YNNKEL (reference sequence). With 6 bases removed from V and 3 bases from J, the gap between germline ends came to 12 bases. This CDR3 is built from 13 residues. The CDR3, as DNA: TGTGCCAGCAGTCGAGGACACTACTACGAGCAGTACTTC. It encodes CASSRGHYYEQYF.

The CDR3 loop reads CASSGAGPGQSSYEQYF. Written as DNA, the CDR3 is TGTGCCAGCAGTGGGGCAGGTCCCGGCCAGAGCTCCTACGAGCAGTACTTC. J is TRBJ2-7 and V is TRBV2; D gene uncertain. Germline V lookup: CDR1 SNHLY, CDR2 FYNNEI. The CDR3 is 17 residues long. V was clipped by 4 bases and J by 0 bases, with 19 bases between them.

The CDR3 DNA follows: TGCGCCAGCAGCTTGAATAGCGGGAGAACAGATACGCAGTATTTT. It specifies CASSLNSGRTDTQYF. The chain recombines TRBV5-1 with TRBJ2-3, with 9 bases lining up with TRBD2. There are 15 residues in the CDR3. Per germline, CDR1 SGHRS and CDR2 YFSETQ. Unmatched junction bases numbered 3, after V lost 1 base and J lost 3 bases.

V gene TRBV6-2 or TRBV6-3 combines with J gene TRBJ2-1; TRBD1 matches at 9 bases. After removal of 6 bases from V and 10 bases from J, the junction contained 13 bases not matched to a gene. The CDR3 has 15 amino acids. Germline assignment: CDR1 MNHEY and CDR2 SVGEGT. The CDR3 loop reads CASSGPGQGVYEQFF. The CDR3 nucleotides are TGTGCCAGCAGCGGACCGGGACAGGGAGTTTACGAGCAGTTCTTC.

The chain employs TRBV3-1 (or the pseudogene TRBV3-2) and TRBJ2-5, with D perhaps TRBD1 (6 bases). Germline CDR1 and CDR2: LGHDT and YNNKEL (reference sequence). This CDR3 region has 15 residues. V shed 1 base and J shed 5 bases, with 14 bases lying between them. CDR3 in DNA: TGTGCCAGCAGCCAAGGCCTACAGGGCCCGGAGACCCAGTACTTC. This gives the protein CASSQGLQGPETQYF.

This clone appeared a few times. The chain couples TRBV20-1 to TRBJ1-5, with D possibly being TRBD1 (5 bases). The CDR3 has 12 amino acids. V lost 3 bases and J 6 bases, leaving 9 bases between the germline ends. The V gene's germline CDR1 is DFQATT and CDR2 SNEGSKA (reference sequence). CDR3 DNA sequence: TGCAGTGCTAGTCAGGGAAGTCAGCCCCAGCATTTT. It specifies CSASQGSQPQHF.

CDR3 nucleotides: TGTGCCAGCAGCCCATTCCCGGTAAGCGGGAAGAACGAGCAGTACTTC. Encoded protein: CASSPFPVSGKNEQYF. This chain connects TRBV7-8 to TRBJ2-7; 7 bases are a match to TRBD2. The V gene end was trimmed by 5 bases and the J gene end by 5 bases; junction bases not matched to a gene: 15. Per germline, CDR1 SGHVS and CDR2 FQNEAQ. This CDR3 has 16 residues.

This clone appeared a few times. The rearrangement links TRBV5-1 to TRBJ2-7; 12 bases fit TRBD2. The CDR3 spans 16 residues. Per the germline V gene, CDR1 is SGHRS and CDR2 is YFSETQ. Unmatched junction bases numbered 3, after V lost 0 bases and J lost 2 bases. CDR3 sequence (DNA): TGCGCCAGCAGCTTGGGACTAGCGGGGGCTACCTACGAGCAGTACTTC. As protein: CASSLGLAGATYEQYF.

The chain recombines TRBV3-1 (or the pseudogene TRBV3-2) with TRBJ2-5; the D gene is possibly TRBD2 (5 bases). The V end lost 4 bases, the J end lost 7 bases, and 19 bases lay between the germline ends. Germline values: CDR1 LGHDT, CDR2 YNNKEL (reference sequence). This CDR3 has 15 amino acids. The CDR3 loop is CASSREWNGGGTQYF. The CDR3 region has the DNA TGTGCCAGCAGCCGCGAATGGAACGGAGGTGGGACCCAGTACTTC.

V is TRBV27 and J is TRBJ2-7; 11 bases align to TRBD2. Germline CDR1 reads MNHEY; CDR2 reads SMNVEV (reference sequence). J was trimmed by 3 bases and V by 4 bases; bases with no gene match: 8. There are 16 residues in the CDR3. The CDR3 DNA reads TGTGCCAGCAGTTCCCTAGCGGGAGGAGTAGGCTACGAGCAGTACTTC. Protein sequence: CASSSLAGGVGYEQYF.

V gene TRBV27 combines with J gene TRBJ2-5, with D perhaps TRBD2 (5 bases). The CDR3 consists of 14 residues. The V gene lost 4 bases and the J gene lost 4 bases, with 13 bases spanning the gap. The V gene's germline CDR1 is MNHEY and CDR2 SMNVEV (reference sequence). The CDR3 sequence is CASSSMTTGETQYF. The DNA for the CDR3 is TGTGCCAGCAGTTCAATGACTACGGGAGAGACCCAGTACTTC.

V is TRBV28 and J is TRBJ2-3; D is possibly TRBD2 (6 bases). Germline values: CDR1 MDHEN, CDR2 SYDVKM. The CDR3 consists of 15 residues. The ends were cut back, 6 bases at V and 3 bases at J, with 16 bases in the middle. DNA of the CDR3: TGTGCCAGCAGGGGAGGCGGGGAAGGGACAGATACGCAGTATTTT. Protein sequence: CASRGGGEGTDTQYF.